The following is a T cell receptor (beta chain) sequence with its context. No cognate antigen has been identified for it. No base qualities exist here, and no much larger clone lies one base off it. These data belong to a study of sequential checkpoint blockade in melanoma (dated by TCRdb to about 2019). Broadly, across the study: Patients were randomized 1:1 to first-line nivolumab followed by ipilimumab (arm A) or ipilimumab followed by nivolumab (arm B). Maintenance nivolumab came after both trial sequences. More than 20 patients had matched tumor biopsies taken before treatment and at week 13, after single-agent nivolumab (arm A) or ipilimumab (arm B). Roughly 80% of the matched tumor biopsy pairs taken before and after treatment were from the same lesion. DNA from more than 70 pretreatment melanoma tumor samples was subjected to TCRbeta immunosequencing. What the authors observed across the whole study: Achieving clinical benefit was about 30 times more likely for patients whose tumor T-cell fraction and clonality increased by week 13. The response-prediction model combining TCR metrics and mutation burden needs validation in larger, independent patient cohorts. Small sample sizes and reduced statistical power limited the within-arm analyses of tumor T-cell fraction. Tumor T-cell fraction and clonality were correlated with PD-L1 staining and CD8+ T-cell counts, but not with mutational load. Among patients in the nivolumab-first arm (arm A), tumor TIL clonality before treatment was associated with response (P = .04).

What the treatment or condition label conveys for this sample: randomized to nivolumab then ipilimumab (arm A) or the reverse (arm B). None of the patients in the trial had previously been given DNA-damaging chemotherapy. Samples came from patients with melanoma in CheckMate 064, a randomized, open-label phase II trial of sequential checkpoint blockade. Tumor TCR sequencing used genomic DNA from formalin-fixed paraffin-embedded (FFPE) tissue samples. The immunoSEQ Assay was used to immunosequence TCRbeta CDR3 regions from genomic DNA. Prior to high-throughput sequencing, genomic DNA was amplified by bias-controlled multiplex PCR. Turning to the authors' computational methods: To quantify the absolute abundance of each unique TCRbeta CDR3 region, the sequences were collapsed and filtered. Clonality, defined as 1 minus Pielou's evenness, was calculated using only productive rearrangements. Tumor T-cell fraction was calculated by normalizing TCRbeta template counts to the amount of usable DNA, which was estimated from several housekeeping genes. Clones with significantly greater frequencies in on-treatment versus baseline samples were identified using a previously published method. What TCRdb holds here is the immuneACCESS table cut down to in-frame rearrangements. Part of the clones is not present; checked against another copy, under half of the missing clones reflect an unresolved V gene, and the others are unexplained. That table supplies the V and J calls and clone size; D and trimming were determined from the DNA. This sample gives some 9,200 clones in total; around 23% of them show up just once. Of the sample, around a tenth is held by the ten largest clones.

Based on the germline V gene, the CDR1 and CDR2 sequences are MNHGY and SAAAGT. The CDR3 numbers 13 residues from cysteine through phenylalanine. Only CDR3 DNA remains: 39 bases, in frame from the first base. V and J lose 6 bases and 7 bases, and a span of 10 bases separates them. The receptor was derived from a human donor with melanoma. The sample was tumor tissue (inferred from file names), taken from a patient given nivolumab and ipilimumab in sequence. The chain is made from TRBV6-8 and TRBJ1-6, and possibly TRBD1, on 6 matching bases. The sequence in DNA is TGTGCCAGCAGACCAACAGGGAATTCACCCCTCCACTTT. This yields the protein CASRPTGNSPLHF.